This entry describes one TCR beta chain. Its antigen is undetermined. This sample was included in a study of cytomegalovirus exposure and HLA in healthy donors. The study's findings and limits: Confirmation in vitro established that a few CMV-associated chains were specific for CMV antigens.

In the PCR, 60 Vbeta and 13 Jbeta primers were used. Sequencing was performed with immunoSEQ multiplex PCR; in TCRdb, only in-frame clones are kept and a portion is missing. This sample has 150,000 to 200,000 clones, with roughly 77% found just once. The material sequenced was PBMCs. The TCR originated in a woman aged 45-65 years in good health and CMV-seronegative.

The CDR3 DNA reads TGCAGCGTTGGGGAGGGTACAAAGACCCAGTACTTC. This codes for CSVGEGTKTQYF. The gene calls are TRBV29-1 and TRBJ2-5, with 7 nucleotides matching TRBD2. V gave up 4 bases and J gave up 6 bases; unmatched junction bases: 5. The CDR3 extends over 12 amino acids. Germline assignment: CDR1 SQVTM and CDR2 ANQGSEA.